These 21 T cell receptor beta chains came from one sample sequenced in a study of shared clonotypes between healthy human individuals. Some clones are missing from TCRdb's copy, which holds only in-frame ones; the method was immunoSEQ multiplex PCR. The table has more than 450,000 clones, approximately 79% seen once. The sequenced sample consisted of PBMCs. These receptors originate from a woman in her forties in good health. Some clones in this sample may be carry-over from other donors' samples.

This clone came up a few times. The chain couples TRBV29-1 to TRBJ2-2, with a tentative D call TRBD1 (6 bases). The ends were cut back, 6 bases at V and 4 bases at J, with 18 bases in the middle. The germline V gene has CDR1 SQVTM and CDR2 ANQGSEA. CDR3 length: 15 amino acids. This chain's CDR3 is CSVNPTGMGTGELFF. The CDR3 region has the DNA TGCAGCGTAAATCCTACAGGGATGGGCACCGGGGAGCTGTTTTTT.

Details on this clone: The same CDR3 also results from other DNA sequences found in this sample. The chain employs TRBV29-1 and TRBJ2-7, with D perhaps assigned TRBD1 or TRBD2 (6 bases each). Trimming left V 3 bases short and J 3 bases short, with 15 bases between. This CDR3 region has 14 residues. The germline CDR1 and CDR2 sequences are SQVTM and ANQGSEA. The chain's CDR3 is CSVEEGERNYEQYF. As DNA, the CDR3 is TGCAGCGTTGAGGAGGGGGAGAGAAACTACGAGCAGTACTTC.

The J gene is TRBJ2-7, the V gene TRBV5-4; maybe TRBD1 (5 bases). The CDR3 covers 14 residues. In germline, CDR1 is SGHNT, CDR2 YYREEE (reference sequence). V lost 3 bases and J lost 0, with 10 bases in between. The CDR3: CASSWTTTSYEQYF. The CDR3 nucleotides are TGTGCCAGCAGCTGGACAACAACCTCCTACGAGCAGTACTTC.

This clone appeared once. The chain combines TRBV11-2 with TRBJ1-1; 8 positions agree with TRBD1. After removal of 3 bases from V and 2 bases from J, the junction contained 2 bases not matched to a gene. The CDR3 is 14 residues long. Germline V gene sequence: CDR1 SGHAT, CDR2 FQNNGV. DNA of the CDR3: TGTGCCAGCAGCTTCGGACAGGGAAACACTGAAGCTTTCTTT. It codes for CASSFGQGNTEAFF. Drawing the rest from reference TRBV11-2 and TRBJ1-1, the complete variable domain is EAGVAQSPRYKIIEKRQSVAFWCNPISGHATLYWYQQILGQGPKLLIQFQNNGVVDDSQLPKDRFSAERLKGVDSTLKIQPAKLEDSAVYLCASSFGQGNTEAFFGQGTRLTVV.

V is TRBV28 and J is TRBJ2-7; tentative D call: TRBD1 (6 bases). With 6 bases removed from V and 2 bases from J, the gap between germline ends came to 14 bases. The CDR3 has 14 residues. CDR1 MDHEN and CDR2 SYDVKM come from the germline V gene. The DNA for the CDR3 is TGTGCCAGCAGGCACGGACAGCCAGCCTACGAGCAGTACTTC. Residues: CASRHGQPAYEQYF. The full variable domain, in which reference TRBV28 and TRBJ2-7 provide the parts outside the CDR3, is DVKVTQSSRYLVKRTGEKVFLECVQDMDHENMFWYRQDPGLGLRLIYFSYDVKMKEKGDIPEGYSVSREKKERFSLILESASTNQTSMYLCASRHGQPAYEQYFGPGTRLTVT.

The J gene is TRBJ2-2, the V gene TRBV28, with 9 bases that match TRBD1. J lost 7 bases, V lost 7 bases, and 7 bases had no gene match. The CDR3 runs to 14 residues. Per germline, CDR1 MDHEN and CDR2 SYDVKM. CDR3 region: CASTGTGFLGELFF. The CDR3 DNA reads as TGTGCCAGCACCGGGACAGGGTTTCTCGGGGAGCTGTTTTTT. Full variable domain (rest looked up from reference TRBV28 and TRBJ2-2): DVKVTQSSRYLVKRTGEKVFLECVQDMDHENMFWYRQDPGLGLRLIYFSYDVKMKEKGDIPEGYSVSREKKERFSLILESASTNQTSMYLCASTGTGFLGELFFGEGSRLTVL.

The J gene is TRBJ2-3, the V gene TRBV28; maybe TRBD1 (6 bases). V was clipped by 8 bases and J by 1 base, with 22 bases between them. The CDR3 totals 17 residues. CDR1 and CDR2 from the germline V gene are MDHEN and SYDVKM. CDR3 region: CASDIDRTTLGTDTQYF. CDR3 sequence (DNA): TGTGCCAGCGATATAGACAGGACAACCCTTGGCACAGATACGCAGTATTTT.

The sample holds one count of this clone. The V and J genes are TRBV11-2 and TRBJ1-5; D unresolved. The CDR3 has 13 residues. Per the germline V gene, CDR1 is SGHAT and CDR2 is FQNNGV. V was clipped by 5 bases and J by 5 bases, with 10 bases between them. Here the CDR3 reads CASSPGRDQPQHF. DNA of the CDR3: TGTGCCAGCAGCCCCGGCCGGGATCAGCCCCAGCATTTT.

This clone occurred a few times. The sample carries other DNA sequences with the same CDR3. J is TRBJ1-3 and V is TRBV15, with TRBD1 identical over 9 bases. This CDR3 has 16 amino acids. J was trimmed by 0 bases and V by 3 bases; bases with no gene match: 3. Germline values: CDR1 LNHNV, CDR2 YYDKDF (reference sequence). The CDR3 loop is CATSRDRGYSGNTIYF. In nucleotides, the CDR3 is TGTGCCACCAGCAGGGACAGGGGTTACTCTGGAAACACCATATATTTT.

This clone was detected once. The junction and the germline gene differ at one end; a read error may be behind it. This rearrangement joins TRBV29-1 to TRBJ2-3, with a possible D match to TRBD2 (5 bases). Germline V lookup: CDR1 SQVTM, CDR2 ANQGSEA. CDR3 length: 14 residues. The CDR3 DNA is TGCAGCGTTGACGTCCTAGCCGGCACCGATACGCAGTATTTT. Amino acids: CSVDVLAGTDTQYF.

CDR3 nucleotides: TGTGCCAGCAGCAGCGACCAGGACGCCACAGATACGCAGTATTTT. This sequence encodes CASSSDQDATDTQYF. The rearrangement uses TRBV7-3 and TRBJ2-3; D unresolved. This CDR3 has 15 amino acids. CDR1 is SGHTA and CDR2 is FQGTGA in the germline V gene. The ends were cut back, 5 bases at V and 2 bases at J, with 14 bases in the middle.

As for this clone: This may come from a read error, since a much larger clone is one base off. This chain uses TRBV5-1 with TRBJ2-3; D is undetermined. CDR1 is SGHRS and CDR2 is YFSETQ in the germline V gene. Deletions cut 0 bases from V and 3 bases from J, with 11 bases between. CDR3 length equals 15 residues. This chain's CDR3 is CASSLGQRLTDTQYF. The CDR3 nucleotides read TGCGCCAGCAGCTTGGGTCAGAGGCTTACAGATACGCAGTATTTT.

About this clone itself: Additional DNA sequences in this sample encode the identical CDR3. DNA of the CDR3: TGTGCCAGCTCACCTTACAATGAGCAGTTCTTC. Its protein product is CASSPYNEQFF. The chain uses TRBV18 and TRBJ2-1; no firm D call. Trimming cost V 3 bases and J 4 bases, with 1 base left between them. Germline assignment: CDR1 KGHSH and CDR2 LQKENI. The length of the CDR3 is 11 residues.

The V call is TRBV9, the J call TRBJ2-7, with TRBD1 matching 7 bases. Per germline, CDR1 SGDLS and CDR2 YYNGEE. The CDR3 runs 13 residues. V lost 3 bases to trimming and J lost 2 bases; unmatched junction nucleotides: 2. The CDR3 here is CASSDGTAYEQYF. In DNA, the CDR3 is TGTGCCAGCAGCGACGGGACAGCCTACGAGCAGTACTTC.

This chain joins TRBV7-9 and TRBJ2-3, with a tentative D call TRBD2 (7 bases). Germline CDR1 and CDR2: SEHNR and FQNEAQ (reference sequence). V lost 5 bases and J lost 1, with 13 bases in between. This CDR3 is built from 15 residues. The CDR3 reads CASSLRGAGTDTQYF. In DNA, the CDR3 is TGTGCCAGCAGCCTCCGGGGGGCAGGCACAGATACGCAGTATTTT.

CDR3 region: CASSFSRDTQYF. The DNA for the CDR3 is TGTGCCAGCAGCTTCAGCAGGGATACGCAGTATTTT. This chain joins TRBV7-3 and TRBJ2-3; D gene unclear. Germline CDR1 SGHTA, CDR2 FQGTGA. The CDR3 runs to 12 residues. V was pared by 3 bases and J by 6 bases, with 7 bases between.

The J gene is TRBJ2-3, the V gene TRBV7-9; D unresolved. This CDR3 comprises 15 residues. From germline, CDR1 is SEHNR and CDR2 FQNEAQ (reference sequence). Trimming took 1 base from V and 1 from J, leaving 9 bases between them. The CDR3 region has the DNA TGTGCCAGCAGCTTAGAGTACTTCGGCACAGATACGCAGTATTTT. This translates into CASSLEYFGTDTQYF.

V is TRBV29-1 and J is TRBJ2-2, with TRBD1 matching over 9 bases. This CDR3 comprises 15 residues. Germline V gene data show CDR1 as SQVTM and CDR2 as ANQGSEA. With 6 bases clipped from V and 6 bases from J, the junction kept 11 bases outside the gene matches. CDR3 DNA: TGCAGCGTAGGACAGGGGACCAGAGGCGCCGGGGAGCTGTTTTTT. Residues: CSVGQGTRGAGELFF.

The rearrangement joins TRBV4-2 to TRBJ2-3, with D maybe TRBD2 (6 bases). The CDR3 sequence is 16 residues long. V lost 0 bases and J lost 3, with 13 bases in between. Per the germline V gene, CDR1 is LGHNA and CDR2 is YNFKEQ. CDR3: CASSQDPMGGTDTQYF. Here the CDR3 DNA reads TGTGCCAGCAGCCAAGATCCTATGGGGGGAACAGATACGCAGTATTTT.

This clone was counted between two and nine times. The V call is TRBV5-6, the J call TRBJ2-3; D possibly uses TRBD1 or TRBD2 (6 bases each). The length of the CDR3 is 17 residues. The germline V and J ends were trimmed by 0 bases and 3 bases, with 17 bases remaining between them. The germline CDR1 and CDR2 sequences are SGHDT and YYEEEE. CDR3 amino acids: CASSLETGDTQTDTQYF. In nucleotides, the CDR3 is TGTGCCAGCAGCTTGGAGACGGGGGACACCCAAACAGATACGCAGTATTTT. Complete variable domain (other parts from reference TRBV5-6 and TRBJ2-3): DAGVTQSPTHLIKTRGQQVTLRCSPKSGHDTVSWYQQALGQGPQFIFQYYEEEERQRGNFPDRFSGHQFPNYSSELNVNALLLGDSALYLCASSLETGDTQTDTQYFGPGTRLTVL.

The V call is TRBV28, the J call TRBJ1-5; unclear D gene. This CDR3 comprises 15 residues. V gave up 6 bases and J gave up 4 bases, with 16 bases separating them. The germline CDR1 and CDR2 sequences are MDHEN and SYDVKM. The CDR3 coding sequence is TGTGCCAGCAGCTTCCCGTCCGGGGAAAATCAGCCCCAGCATTTT. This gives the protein CASSFPSGENQPQHF.